The rows below give T cell receptor beta chains drawn from one sample of a study of CD8 T cells in Susac syndrome. TCRdb re-derived calls from the immunoSEQ multiplex PCR reads in MiXCR, one entry per CDR3 protein. The sample lists over 100,000 distinct CDR3 sequences, approximately 91% occurring once. The sample consisted of CD4+ T cells from PBMCs. The origin of the receptors is a human donor in good health. CDR3s include the opening cysteine and the closing phenylalanine or tryptophan. Fields, in order: J gene, CDR3 length, V gene, CDR3 protein.

J gene: TRBJ2-1
CDR3 length: 17
V gene: TRBV4-3
CDR3 protein: CASSQAGQKVLYNEQFF

J gene: TRBJ1-5
CDR3 length: 14
V gene: TRBV5-4
CDR3 protein: CASSEGPGNQPQHF

J gene: TRBJ2-3
CDR3 length: 15
V gene: TRBV24-1
CDR3 protein: CATSDPGRGTDTQYF

J gene: TRBJ2-1
CDR3 length: 12
V gene: TRBV19
CDR3 protein: CASRQWDNEQFF

J gene: TRBJ1-2
CDR3 length: 12
V gene: TRBV30
CDR3 protein: CACPPTGGGYTF

J gene: TRBJ2-3
CDR3 length: 14
V gene: TRBV18
CDR3 protein: CASSPRQGVDTQYF

J gene: TRBJ1-1
CDR3 length: 14
V gene: TRBV12-3/TRBV12-4
CDR3 protein: CASNSYVGNTEAFF

J gene: TRBJ2-7
CDR3 length: 15
V gene: TRBV5-1
CDR3 protein: CASSLWRETSYEQYF

J gene: TRBJ1-1
CDR3 length: 14
V gene: TRBV6-5
CDR3 protein: CASRYAGGHTEAFF

J gene: TRBJ2-1
CDR3 length: 14
V gene: TRBV9
CDR3 protein: CASSVGQPSNEQFF

J gene: TRBJ2-5
CDR3 length: 14
V gene: TRBV25-1
CDR3 protein: CASSEEGALETQYF

J gene: TRBJ2-2
CDR3 length: 14
V gene: TRBV7-2
CDR3 protein: CASSFQGPAGELFF

J gene: TRBJ2-3
CDR3 length: 14
V gene: TRBV7-9
CDR3 protein: CASSLAASTDTQYF